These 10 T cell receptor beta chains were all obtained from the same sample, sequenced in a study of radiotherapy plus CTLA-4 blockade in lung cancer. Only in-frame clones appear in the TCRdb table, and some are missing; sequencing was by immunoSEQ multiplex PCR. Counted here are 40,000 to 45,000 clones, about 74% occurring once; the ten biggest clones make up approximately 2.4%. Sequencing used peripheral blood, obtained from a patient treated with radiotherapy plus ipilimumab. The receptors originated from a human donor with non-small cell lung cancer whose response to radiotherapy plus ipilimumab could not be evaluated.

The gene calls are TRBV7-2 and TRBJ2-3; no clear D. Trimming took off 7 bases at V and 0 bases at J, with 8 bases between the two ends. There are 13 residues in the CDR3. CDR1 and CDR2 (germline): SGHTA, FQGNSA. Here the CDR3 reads CASNAGSTDTQYF. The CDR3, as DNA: TGTGCCAGCAACGCCGGGAGCACAGATACGCAGTATTTT.

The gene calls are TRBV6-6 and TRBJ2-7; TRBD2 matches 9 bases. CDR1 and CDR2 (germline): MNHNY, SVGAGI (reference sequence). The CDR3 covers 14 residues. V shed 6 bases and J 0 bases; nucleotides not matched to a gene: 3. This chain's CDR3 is CASRSSGVSYEQYF. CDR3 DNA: TGTGCCAGCAGGTCTAGCGGGGTCTCCTACGAGCAGTACTTC.

The CDR3 sequence: CASSFGSADTQYF. In DNA, the CDR3 is TGCGCCAGCAGCTTCGGGAGCGCAGATACGCAGTATTTT. The chain recombines TRBV5-1 with TRBJ2-3, with a tentative D call TRBD2 (6 bases). Trimming took 2 bases from V and 4 from J, leaving 8 bases between them. The CDR3 runs to 13 residues. Looked up from germline, CDR1 is SGHRS and CDR2 is YFSETQ. The full variable domain, in which reference TRBV5-1 and TRBJ2-3 provide the parts outside the CDR3, is KAGVTQTPRYLIKTRGQQVTLSCSPISGHRSVSWYQQTPGQGLQFLFEYFSETQRNKGNFPGRFSGRQFSNSRSEMNVSTLELGDSALYLCASSFGSADTQYFGPGTRLTVL.

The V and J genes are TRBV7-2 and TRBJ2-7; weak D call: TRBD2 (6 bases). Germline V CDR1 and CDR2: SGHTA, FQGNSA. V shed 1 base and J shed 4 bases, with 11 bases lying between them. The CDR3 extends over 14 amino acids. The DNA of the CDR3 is TGTGCCAGCAGCTTAGAGACTAGTTCGTACGAGCAGTACTTC. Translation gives CASSLETSSYEQYF.

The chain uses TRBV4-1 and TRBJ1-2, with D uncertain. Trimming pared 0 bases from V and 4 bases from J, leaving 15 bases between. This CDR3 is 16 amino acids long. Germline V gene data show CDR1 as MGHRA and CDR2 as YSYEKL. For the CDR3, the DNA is TGCGCCAGCAGCCAAGAAGCCAGCTTGGGGAGCTATGGCTACACCTTC. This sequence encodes CASSQEASLGSYGYTF.

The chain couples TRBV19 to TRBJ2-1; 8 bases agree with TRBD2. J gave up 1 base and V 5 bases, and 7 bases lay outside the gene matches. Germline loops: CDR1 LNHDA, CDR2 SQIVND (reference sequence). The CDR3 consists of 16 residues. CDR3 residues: CASSSLVAGSYNEQFF. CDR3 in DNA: TGTGCCAGTAGTTCCCTGGTAGCGGGGTCCTACAATGAGCAGTTCTTC.

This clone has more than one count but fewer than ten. As DNA, the CDR3 is TGTGCCAGCAGCTCCCCGCGACTAGCTCGGGACATTCAGTACTTC. Its protein is CASSSPRLARDIQYF. The chain is built from TRBV7-9 and TRBJ2-4; 7 bases match TRBD2. The ends lost 4 bases at V and 8 bases at J; junction bases unmatched: 11. Germline V gene lookup returns CDR1 SEHNR and CDR2 FQNEAQ (reference sequence). The length of the CDR3 is 15 residues.

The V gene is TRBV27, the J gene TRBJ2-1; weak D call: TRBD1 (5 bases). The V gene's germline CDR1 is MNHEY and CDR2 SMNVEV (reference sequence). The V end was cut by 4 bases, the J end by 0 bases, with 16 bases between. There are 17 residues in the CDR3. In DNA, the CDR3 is TGTGCCAGCAGTTCAGGGCAGCCCTCAAGCTCCTACAATGAGCAGTTCTTC. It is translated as CASSSGQPSSSYNEQFF.

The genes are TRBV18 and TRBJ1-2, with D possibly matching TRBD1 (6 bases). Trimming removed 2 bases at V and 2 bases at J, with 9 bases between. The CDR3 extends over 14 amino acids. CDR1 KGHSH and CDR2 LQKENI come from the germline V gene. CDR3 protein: CASSPSDRNYGYTF. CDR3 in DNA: TGTGCCAGCTCACCATCCGACAGGAACTATGGCTACACCTTC.

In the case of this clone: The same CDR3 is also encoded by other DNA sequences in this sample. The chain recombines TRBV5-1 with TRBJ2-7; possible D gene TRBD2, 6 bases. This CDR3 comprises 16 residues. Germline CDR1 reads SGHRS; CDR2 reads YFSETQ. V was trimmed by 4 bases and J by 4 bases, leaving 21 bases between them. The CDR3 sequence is CASSQHGTGEGYEQYF. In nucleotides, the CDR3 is TGCGCCAGCAGCCAGCACGGGACGGGGGAAGGGTACGAGCAGTACTTC.